A single sample gave rise to the 31 T cell receptor beta chains below, sequenced in a study of beta chain features in type 1 diabetes (dated by TCRdb to the late 2010s). Library preparation used the immunoSEQ multiplex PCR assay. All of the isolated RNA was reverse transcribed with the High Capacity cDNA Reverse Transcription Kit, so expressed TCRB transcripts were sequenced. Not all clones reach the TCRdb copy of this immuneACCESS table, which keeps in-frame sequences only. Checked studies attribute under half of the gap to unresolved V genes and leave the rest unexplained. For this sample there are under 450,000 clones; about 15% appear just once. Roughly 0.038% of the sample is in the top ten clones. The sequencing sample was made of naive CD4+ T cells from blood. Reading the label with the study, this specimen's cell subset or site is: true naive CD4+ T cells. The receptor source for this set is a man under 40 in good health.

This rearrangement joins TRBV6-5 to TRBJ1-5, with D uncertain. The CDR3 is made up of 14 amino acids. V lost 5 bases to trimming and J lost 4 bases, with 12 bases between them. Per the germline V gene, CDR1 is MNHEY and CDR2 is SVGAGI. In DNA, the CDR3 is TGTGCCAGCAGTCGATCGTGGACTAATCAGCCCCAGCATTTT. Protein sequence: CASSRSWTNQPQHF.

This clone was observed a handful of times. DNA of the CDR3: TGTGCCAGCAGCTTAACAGGGACCTCCTACGAGCAGTACTTC. Translation: CASSLTGTSYEQYF. The J gene is TRBJ2-5, the V gene TRBV7-9; D is perhaps TRBD1 (6 bases). The J call may be faulty, since TRBJ2-7 better matches the DNA end. Germline V gene data show CDR1 as SEHNR and CDR2 as FQNEAQ (reference sequence). The CDR3 length is 14 residues.

CDR3 DNA: TGTGCCTGGAGTGTAGACTTAGGGGGTGAGCAGTTCTTC. This gives the protein CAWSVDLGGEQFF. This chain uses TRBV30 with TRBJ2-1; D may be TRBD1 (6 bases). The CDR3 sequence is 13 residues long. Germline V gene lookup returns CDR1 GTSNPN and CDR2 SVGIG (reference sequence). The V gene lost 0 bases and the J gene lost 9 bases, with 12 bases spanning the gap.

The chain combines TRBV30 with TRBJ1-1; D is unresolved. V was cut by 7 bases and J by 0 bases, with 12 bases left in between. The CDR3 sequence is 13 residues long. Germline assignment: CDR1 GTSNPN and CDR2 SVGIG (reference sequence). CDR3 nucleotide sequence: TGTGCCTACCGGTTAAGAATGAACACTGAAGCTTTCTTT. The encoded protein is CAYRLRMNTEAFF.

The chain is built from TRBV4-3 and TRBJ1-3, with a possible D match to TRBD1 (5 bases). This CDR3 is built from 17 residues. Germline assignment: CDR1 LGHNA and CDR2 YSLEER. V lost 2 bases and J 0 bases, leaving 14 bases between the germline ends. CDR3 residues: CASSQNEQASSGNTIYF. DNA for the CDR3: TGCGCCAGCAGCCAAAACGAACAGGCGAGCTCTGGAAACACCATATATTTT.

The gene calls are TRBV29-1 and TRBJ1-1; no clear D gene. The CDR3 is 12 residues long. V lost 8 bases, J lost 2 bases, and 12 bases lay in between. Germline loops: CDR1 SQVTM, CDR2 ANQGSEA. The CDR3 loop is CSFRSSNTEAFF. The DNA of the CDR3 is TGCAGCTTCAGGTCCTCCAACACTGAAGCTTTCTTT.

This clone has a handful of counts. The chain is built from TRBV23-1 and TRBJ2-1, with D possibly being TRBD2 (5 bases). TRBV23-1 is classed as an ORF, of uncertain function. With 3 bases removed from V and 2 bases from J, the gap between germline ends came to 29 bases. The CDR3 sequence is 21 residues long. The CDR3 bases are TGCGCCAGCAGTCAGGTTGGGCAGCCCGAGGGAGAACGAGGCCCCTACAATGAGCAGTTCTTC. It yields the protein CASSQVGQPEGERGPYNEQFF.

This clone appeared many times. This chain connects TRBV13 to TRBJ2-7; D uncertain. The germline V gene encodes CDR1 PRHDT and CDR2 FYEKMQ (reference sequence). V shed 4 bases and J shed 3 bases, with 13 bases lying between them. This CDR3 contains 14 residues. Here the CDR3 reads CASSSRRRDYEQYV. The CDR3 DNA follows: TGTGCCAGCAGCTCCCGCCGGAGAGACTACGAGCAGTACGTC.

This clone was observed a few times. Other DNA sequences in this sample translate to the same CDR3. V is TRBV5-1 and J is TRBJ1-2; tentatively, D is TRBD1 (6 bases). CDR1 and CDR2 from the germline V gene are SGHRS and YFSETQ. This CDR3 is built from 13 residues. Trimming took 0 bases from V and 3 from J, leaving 6 bases between them. In nucleotides, the CDR3 is TGCGCCAGCAGCTTGGACAGGGACTATGGCTACACCTTC. It codes for CASSLDRDYGYTF.

The V and J genes are TRBV29-1 and TRBJ2-1, with 15 positions matching TRBD2. The junction had 18 bases not matched to a gene; V was cut back by 6 bases and J by 15 bases. In germline, CDR1 is SQVTM, CDR2 ANQGSEA. The CDR3 spans 16 residues. The CDR3 sequence is CSVDILGLAGGGMRFF. CDR3 coding DNA: TGCAGCGTGGACATTTTGGGACTAGCGGGGGGCGGCATGAGGTTCTTC.

This chain uses TRBV9 with TRBJ2-1; TRBD2 is a possible D gene (7 bases). The ends were cut back, 3 bases at V and 4 bases at J, with 20 bases in the middle. Germline V gene sequence: CDR1 SGDLS, CDR2 YYNGEE. The CDR3 extends over 17 amino acids. Written as DNA, the CDR3 is TGTGCCAGCAGCGCCAGAGGGGGGCTAGCGGCTTACAATGAGCAGTTCTTC. Residues: CASSARGGLAAYNEQFF.

This clone occurred a few times. The rearrangement joins TRBV30 to TRBJ2-2; no clear D gene. Deletions cut 0 bases from V and 6 bases from J, with 14 bases between. Germline V gene data show CDR1 as GTSNPN and CDR2 as SVGIG (reference sequence). The CDR3 consists of 15 residues. CDR3 region: CAWSVRLGWSGELFF. The CDR3 DNA is TGTGCCTGGAGTGTCCGCCTCGGGTGGTCCGGGGAGCTGTTTTTT.

The J gene is TRBJ2-1, the V gene TRBV5-4, with D perhaps matching TRBD1 (5 bases). The germline gives CDR1 SGHNT, CDR2 YYREEE (reference sequence). The CDR3 has 15 residues. The V end lost 0 bases, the J end lost 2 bases, and 9 bases lay between the germline ends. The CDR3 DNA reads as TGTGCCAGCAGCTTGGGTCCACAGGCCTACAATGAGCAGTTCTTC. Encoded protein: CASSLGPQAYNEQFF.

The J gene is TRBJ2-3, the V gene TRBV7-9, with TRBD2 matching over 13 bases. Germline assignment: CDR1 SEHNR and CDR2 FQNEAQ (reference sequence). The CDR3 has 17 amino acids. V was pared by 2 bases and J by 2 bases, with 4 bases of the junction left unmatched. In DNA, the CDR3 is TGTGCCAGCAGCTTACAGGGACTAGCGGGGACCACAGATACGCAGTATTTT. Protein product: CASSLQGLAGTTDTQYF.

This clone turned up a few times. Other DNA sequences in this specimen translate into the identical CDR3. The chain combines TRBV7-9 with TRBJ1-1, with a tentative D call TRBD1 (5 bases). The CDR3 consists of 14 residues. V lost 0 bases, J lost 5 bases, and 10 bases lay in between. Germline assignment: CDR1 SEHNR and CDR2 FQNEAQ (reference sequence). The CDR3 nucleotides read TGTGCCAGCAGCTTAGCCAGGGTTGGAACTGAAGCTTTCTTT. Translated: CASSLARVGTEAFF.

This clone was found a few times. The chain uses TRBV21-1 and TRBJ2-5; the table names TRBD2, a call not compared with the DNA. TRBV21-1 is labeled a pseudogene. The CDR3 runs 15 residues. Written as DNA, the CDR3 is TGTGCCAGCAGCAAATGGGGAGGCACCCAAGAGACCCAGTACTTC. Protein sequence: CASSKWGGTQETQYF.

This clone has more than one count but fewer than ten. The V gene is TRBV4-3, the J gene TRBJ2-2; D could derive from TRBD1 or TRBD2 (5 bases each). The CDR3 is made up of 16 amino acids. Germline V CDR1 and CDR2: LGHNA, YSLEER. V was trimmed by 0 bases and J by 6 bases, leaving 14 bases between them. The CDR3 here is CASSQDRQGVSGELFF. CDR3 in DNA: TGCGCCAGCAGCCAAGACCGGCAGGGAGTGTCCGGGGAGCTGTTTTTT.

The chain links TRBV25-1 to TRBJ1-2, with TRBD1 as a possible D gene (5 bases). The CDR3 contains 12 residues. The V and J ends lost 6 bases and 4 bases respectively, with 9 bases between them. Germline assignment: CDR1 MGHDK and CDR2 SYGVNS. The DNA of the CDR3 is TGTGCCAGCAGCGGGGCCATCTATGGCTACACCTTC. It specifies CASSGAIYGYTF.

This sequence joins TRBV2 and TRBJ1-4; 7 nucleotides match TRBD1. Unmatched junction bases numbered 6, after V lost 6 bases and J lost 5 bases. The length of the CDR3 is 14 residues. Germline V gives CDR1 SNHLY, CDR2 FYNNEI. CDR3 nucleotides: TGTGCCAGCAGGGCGGGACAGTTGAATGAAAAACTGTTTTTT. It yields the protein CASRAGQLNEKLFF.

This clone was picked up a small number of times. The gene calls are TRBV7-9 and TRBJ1-1; TRBD1 aligns across 9 bases. This CDR3 spans 13 amino acids. The V gene's germline CDR1 is SEHNR and CDR2 FQNEAQ (reference sequence). The trim removed 5 bases at V and 6 bases at J, leaving 4 bases unmatched. The CDR3 spells CASSTTGGPEAFF. The CDR3 DNA sequence: TGTGCCAGCAGCACGACAGGGGGGCCTGAAGCTTTCTTT. Full variable domain (rest looked up from reference TRBV7-9 and TRBJ1-1): DTGVSQNPRHKITKRGQNVTFRCDPISEHNRLYWYRQTLGQGPEFLTYFQNEAQLEKSRLLSDRFSAERPKGSFSTLEIQRTEQGDSAMYLCASSTTGGPEAFFGQGTRLTVV.

The chain recombines TRBV7-2 with TRBJ2-1, with D perhaps matching TRBD2 (6 bases). CDR1 is SGHTA, CDR2 FQGNSA, per germline. V gave up 1 base and J gave up 2 bases, with 9 bases separating them. The CDR3 sequence is 15 residues long. In nucleotides, the CDR3 is TGTGCCAGCAGCTTAGTCGGGAGCCCCTACAATGAGCAGTTCTTC. As protein: CASSLVGSPYNEQFF.

This chain uses TRBV5-4 with TRBJ1-2; D unclear. V lost 2 bases to trimming and J lost 1 base, with 9 bases between them. Germline CDR1 SGHNT, CDR2 YYREEE (reference sequence). This CDR3 contains 14 residues. The CDR3 reads CASSLHGGNYGYTF. CDR3 nucleotides: TGTGCCAGCAGCTTACACGGCGGTAACTATGGCTACACCTTC.

The chain combines TRBV27 with TRBJ2-7, with 8 bases fitting TRBD2. The V gene end was trimmed by 2 bases and the J gene end by 2 bases; junction bases not matched to a gene: 8. Germline V gives CDR1 MNHEY, CDR2 SMNVEV (reference sequence). There are 16 residues in the CDR3. The CDR3 reads CASSLRGTSFAYEQYV. The CDR3 DNA is TGTGCCAGCAGTTTACGTGGGACTAGTTTTGCCTACGAGCAGTACGTC.

A few counts support this clone. This rearrangement joins TRBV10-3 to TRBJ2-7; 9 bases are shared with TRBD1. Germline assignment: CDR1 ENHRY and CDR2 SYGVKD. J gave up 1 base and V 4 bases, and 2 bases lay outside the gene matches. The CDR3 is 14 amino acids. The CDR3 DNA is TGTGCCATCAGTGGGACAGGGGTGTCCTACGAGCAGTACGTC. The encoded protein is CAISGTGVSYEQYV.

This clone was picked up a small number of times. The chain recombines TRBV15 with TRBJ2-7, with TRBD1 identical over 8 bases. CDR1 is LNHNV, CDR2 YYDKDF, per germline (reference sequence). This CDR3 comprises 14 residues. Losses at the gene ends were 2 bases for V and 5 bases for J; bases not matched to a gene: 5. The CDR3 DNA is TGTGCCACCAGCAGACGACAGGGGTTCGACGAGCAGTACTTC. It encodes CATSRRQGFDEQYF. The full variable domain, with the rest looked up from reference TRBV15 and TRBJ2-7, is DAMVIQNPRYQVTQFGKPVTLSCSQTLNHNVMYWYQQKSSQAPKLLFHYYDKDFNNEADTPDNFQSRRPNTSFCFLDIRSPGLGDTAMYLCATSRRQGFDEQYFGPGTRLTVT.

A few counts support this clone. The V gene is TRBV7-8, the J gene TRBJ1-1; D is uncertain. Germline values: CDR1 SGHVS, CDR2 FQNEAQ. V gave up 7 bases and J gave up 3 bases, with 9 bases separating them. The CDR3 is 12 residues long. The CDR3 region is CASTPRYTEAFF. The CDR3, as DNA: TGTGCCAGCACCCCACGGTACACTGAAGCTTTCTTT.

The chain is built from TRBV4-1 and TRBJ1-3; D is ambiguous. CDR1 is MGHRA and CDR2 is YSYEKL in the germline V gene. The CDR3 is 16 residues long. V was shortened by 0 bases and J by 1 base, with 10 bases between the two germline ends. The CDR3 spells CASSQDRRASGNTIYF. The CDR3, as DNA: TGCGCCAGCAGCCAAGATCGGAGGGCTTCTGGAAACACCATATATTTT.

This clone has just a few counts. The chain combines TRBV10-3 with TRBJ2-3; a possible D gene is TRBD2 (5 bases). The CDR3 runs 14 residues. CDR1 and CDR2 from the germline V gene are ENHRY and SYGVKD. The V gene lost 6 bases and the J gene lost 4 bases, with 14 bases spanning the gap. This chain's CDR3 is CAISLGNYPDTQYF. The CDR3 DNA follows: TGTGCCATCAGCCTCGGGAATTATCCAGATACGCAGTATTTT.

This clone was seen only a few times. V and J are TRBV12-5 and TRBJ2-1; 7 bases agree with TRBD2. The V segment lost 5 bases and the J segment 5 bases; nucleotides outside the gene matches: 6. Germline CDR1 reads LGHNT; CDR2 reads FRNRAP. The length of the CDR3 is 14 residues. In DNA form, the CDR3 reads TGTGCTAGTGGTAGACTAGCAACACACAATGAGCAGTTCTTC. This translates into CASGRLATHNEQFF. Filled out from reference TRBV12-5 and TRBJ2-1, the complete variable domain reads DARVTQTPRHKVTEMGQEVTMRCQPILGHNTVFWYRQTMMQGLELLAYFRNRAPLDDSGMPKDRFSAEMPDATLATLKIQPSEPRDSAVYFCASGRLATHNEQFFGPGTRLTVL.

The chain's CDR3 is CASMSLAVLEQYV. The CDR3 DNA follows: TGTGCCAGCATGTCCCTAGCTGTCCTAGAGCAGTACGTC. J is TRBJ2-7 and V is TRBV6-5; possible D gene TRBD2, 5 bases. The V gene lost 7 bases and the J gene lost 7 bases, with 17 bases spanning the gap. The CDR3 is made up of 13 amino acids. Per the germline V gene, CDR1 is MNHEY and CDR2 is SVGAGI.

The sample holds a few counts of this clone. The chain joins TRBV30 to TRBJ2-7; 9 bases fit TRBD1. CDR3 length: 13 amino acids. The J segment lost 12 bases and the V segment lost 0 bases, leaving 9 bases of the junction unmatched. Germline loops: CDR1 GTSNPN, CDR2 SVGIG (reference sequence). The CDR3 DNA sequence: TGTGCCTGGAGTGTACAATCCGGGACAGGGACGTACGTC. This encodes CAWSVQSGTGTYV.